A single sample gave rise to the 28 T cell receptor beta chains below, sequenced in a study of T cells in women clearing cervical HPV infection. Produced via immunoSEQ multiplex PCR; TCRdb's table is partial and in-frame only. The record lists 30,000 to 40,000 clones, of which the ten most abundant hold approximately 6.6%. Sequenced material: blood buffy coat. Every receptor here comes from a woman aged 18 to 75 with a cervical HPV16 infection that either progressed to CIN3+ or cleared (not recorded which).

Regarding this clone: The read ends 3 residues early relative to the CDR3; the germline J gene fills the gap. The V and J genes are TRBV4-2 and TRBJ2-3; possibly TRBD1 for D (5 bases). Between the trimmed V and J ends, which lost 1 base and 2 bases, there was a span of 19 bases. Per germline, CDR1 LGHNA and CDR2 YNFKEQ. This CDR3 is built from 18 residues. The CDR3 is CASSQGFRGAGLTDTQYF. The covered CDR3 bases are TGTGCCAGCAGCCAAGGTTTTAGGGGCGCAGGCCTCACAGATACG.

In the case of this clone: The read terminates 3 residues ahead of where the CDR3 ends, so the germline J gene completes it. This chain connects TRBV6-4 to TRBJ2-1; D remains ambiguous. The CDR3 loop spans 14 amino acids. Trimming cost V 3 bases and J 5 bases, with 11 bases left between them. CDR1 and CDR2 from the germline V gene are MRHNA and SNTAGT. This chain's CDR3 is CASSEIAENNEQFF. CDR3 bases read: TGTGCCAGCAGTGAAATAGCCGAAAACAATGAG.

In regard to this clone: The missing CDR3 end, 3 residues past where the read stops, is filled in from the germline J gene. The J gene is TRBJ1-3, the V gene TRBV19; 7 bases align to TRBD1. Germline V lookup: CDR1 LNHDA, CDR2 SQIVND (reference sequence). The CDR3 has 14 amino acids. V was pared by 8 bases and J by 4 bases, with 8 bases of the junction left unmatched. The sequenced part of the CDR3 DNA is TGTGCCAGTTGGACAGGTCTGATGGGAAACACC. This gives the protein CASWTGLMGNT. In full, the CDR3 is CASWTGLMGNTIYF.

Points on this clone: The read ends 3 residues early relative to the CDR3; the germline J gene fills the gap. This chain connects TRBV5-1 to TRBJ2-3; no definite D call. The CDR3 consists of 11 residues. The germline gives CDR1 SGHRS, CDR2 YFSETQ. The V gene lost 0 bases and the J gene lost 8 bases, with 4 bases spanning the gap. The covered CDR3 bases are TGCGCCAGCAGCTTGGACGGTACG. It is translated as CASSLDGT. The full CDR3 is CASSLDGTQYF.

As for this clone: The CDR3 end is not reached by the read, which stops 3 residues before it; the germline J gene fills it in. The J gene is TRBJ1-2, the V gene TRBV6-2 or TRBV6-3, with a possible D match to TRBD1 (6 bases). The CDR3 contains 15 residues. Looked up from germline, CDR1 is MNHEY and CDR2 is SVGEGT. Trimming removed 0 bases from V and 6 bases from J, with 14 bases in between. The sequenced part of the CDR3 DNA is TGTGCCAGCAGTTACTCAGCTACAGGGATGAATGGC. Translated: CASSYSATGMNG. In full, the CDR3 reads CASSYSATGMNGYTF.

About this clone: Sequencing ends 3 residues short of the CDR3 end; the germline J gene provides the rest. This sample also contains other DNA sequences that code for the same CDR3. The chain has TRBV30 and TRBJ1-3; 8 positions match TRBD1. Germline V gene data show CDR1 as GTSNPN and CDR2 as SVGIG (reference sequence). CDR3 length: 11 amino acids. The CDR3 DNA, read in part, is TGTGCCTGTAAGACAGGGGCCGGA. This translates into CACKTGAG. The entire CDR3 protein reads CACKTGAGIYF.

With regard to this clone: The read is 3 residues too short to cover the CDR3 end, so that end is filled in from the germline J gene. V and J are TRBV20-1 and TRBJ2-1; TRBD1 might be the D (5 bases). CDR1 DFQATT and CDR2 SNEGSKA come from the germline V gene (reference sequence). V dropped 4 bases and J dropped 6 bases, with 19 bases sitting between them. The CDR3 length is 15 residues. Partial CDR3 DNA: TGCAGTGCTACTTATCCCCTACAGGACCTCAATGAG. Protein product: CSATYPLQDLNE. The full-length CDR3 reads as CSATYPLQDLNEQFF.

On this clone: The read terminates 3 residues ahead of where the CDR3 ends, so the germline J gene completes it. The chain links TRBV4-1 to TRBJ2-7; D is uncertain. With 2 bases removed from V and 4 bases from J, the gap between germline ends came to 12 bases. This CDR3 is 14 amino acids long. Germline V gives CDR1 MGHRA, CDR2 YSYEKL. CDR3 DNA, as far as it was read: TGCGCCAGCAGCCAAAAAATAGGGTCGTACGAG. Residues: CASSQKIGSYE. The complete CDR3 protein is CASSQKIGSYEQYF.

For this clone: The read falls 3 residues short of the CDR3 end, and the missing part is taken from the germline J gene. V usage is TRBV20-1 and J usage is TRBJ2-3; D gene uncertain. The CDR3 is 12 residues long. Trimming left V 3 bases short and J 0 bases short, with 4 bases between. Germline CDR1 reads DFQATT; CDR2 reads SNEGSKA (reference sequence). The CDR3 loop is CSASGSTDTQYF. The sequenced part of the CDR3 DNA is TGCAGTGCTAGCGGTAGCACAGATACG.

As for this clone: The read ends 3 residues before the CDR3 terminus; that terminus is restored from the germline J gene. V is TRBV2 and J is TRBJ2-3; D uncertain. The germline V and J ends were trimmed by 2 bases and 2 bases, with 5 bases remaining between them. The V gene's germline CDR1 is SNHLY and CDR2 FYNNEI. The CDR3 contains 13 residues. CDR3 DNA (partial): TGTGCCAGCAGTGAAAGCCTCACAGATACG. Translated: CASSESLTDT. The entire CDR3 reads CASSESLTDTQYF.

In the case of this clone: With the read ending 3 residues before the CDR3 end, the germline J gene is used to fill in that end. This rearrangement joins TRBV2 to TRBJ1-6; 7 bases map to TRBD1. Germline V gene sequence: CDR1 SNHLY, CDR2 FYNNEI. The CDR3 covers 16 residues. V was pared by 6 bases and J by 0 bases, with 5 bases of the junction left unmatched. The CDR3 here is CASSPGGTSYNSPLHF. The DNA read from the CDR3 is TGTGCCAGCAGCCCAGGGGGGACCTCCTATAATTCACCC.

Worth noting for this clone: Read coverage stops 3 residues before the CDR3 terminus; the germline J gene supplies the remainder. The chain uses TRBV4-1 and TRBJ1-6; perhaps TRBD1 as D (5 bases). This CDR3 contains 18 residues. Germline CDR1 is MGHRA and CDR2 is YSYEKL. V was trimmed by 4 bases and J by 0 bases, leaving 16 bases between them. The CDR3 loop reads CASSRQEDISSYNSPLHF. The DNA read from the CDR3 is TGCGCCAGCAGCCGACAAGAGGACATAAGCTCCTATAATTCACCC.

Notes on this clone: The CDR3 end lies 3 residues beyond the end of the read and is filled in from the germline J gene. The chain uses TRBV20-1 and TRBJ2-7; 10 nucleotides agree with TRBD2. The V gene end was trimmed by 2 bases and the J gene end by 4 bases; junction bases not matched to a gene: 5. In germline, CDR1 is DFQATT, CDR2 SNEGSKA (reference sequence). This CDR3 has 14 amino acids. The chain's CDR3 is CSARLAGDQYEQYF. Partial CDR3 DNA: TGCAGTGCTAGACTAGCGGGAGACCAGTACGAG.

About this clone itself: Coverage ceases 3 residues before the CDR3 finishes, and the germline J gene fills in the end. Distinct nucleotide sequences in the sample also encode this CDR3. The chain recombines TRBV19 with TRBJ1-3, with D perhaps TRBD1 (5 bases). Trimming shortened V by 7 bases and J by 0 bases, and 16 bases separated the two germline ends. CDR3 size: 16 residues. Germline CDR1 is LNHDA and CDR2 is SQIVND (reference sequence). The CDR3 reads CASTPGRGVSGNTIYF. The sequenced part of the CDR3 DNA is TGTGCCAGTACCCCTGGGAGAGGGGTCTCTGGAAACACC.

Of note for this clone: The read terminates 3 residues before the CDR3 end, so the remaining end is supplied by the germline J gene. The chain has TRBV20-1 and TRBJ2-1, with 14 bases identical to TRBD2. Per the germline V gene, CDR1 is DFQATT and CDR2 is SNEGSKA (reference sequence). This CDR3 region has 15 residues. V lost 5 bases to trimming and J lost 7 bases; unmatched junction nucleotides: 7. The part of the CDR3 DNA that was read is TGCAGTGCTCCTAGACTAGCGGGGGGGTTGAATGAG. It codes for CSAPRLAGGLNE. The complete CDR3 protein is CSAPRLAGGLNEQFF.

A word on this clone: The sequenced fragment ends 3 residues before the CDR3 boundary, so the rest is inferred from the germline J gene. The chain is built from TRBV20-1 and TRBJ2-7; 7 bases match TRBD2. J lost 3 bases, V lost 0 bases, and 2 bases had no gene match. This CDR3 has 13 amino acids. CDR1 and CDR2 (germline): DFQATT, SNEGSKA (reference sequence). Partial CDR3 DNA: TGCAGTGCTAGAGACCCGGGGGGCTACGAG. Encoded protein: CSARDPGGYE. The complete CDR3 sequence is CSARDPGGYEQYF.

As to this clone: The CDR3 extends 3 residues past the end of the read, so its final part is completed from the germline J gene. This sequence joins TRBV20-1 and TRBJ2-4; D gene ambiguous. From germline, CDR1 is DFQATT and CDR2 SNEGSKA (reference sequence). This CDR3 spans 12 amino acids. V was shortened by 3 bases and J by 6 bases, with 9 bases between the two germline ends. CDR3 in amino acids: CSAREQLNIQYF. The part of the CDR3 DNA that was read is TGCAGTGCTAGGGAACAGCTAAACATT.

CDR3 bases read: TGCGCCAGCAGCCAAGCGCCGGGAGGGGGA. Translated: CASSQAPGGG. In full, the CDR3 is CASSQAPGGGAFF. This sequence joins TRBV4-1 and TRBJ1-1, with TRBD1 as a possible D gene (6 bases). Coverage ceases 3 residues before the CDR3 finishes, and the germline J gene fills in the end. CDR1 and CDR2 (germline): MGHRA, YSYEKL. This CDR3 has 13 amino acids.

Of note for this clone: The CDR3 goes on 3 residues after the read ends, and that part is filled in from the germline J gene. V usage is TRBV7-6 and J usage is TRBJ2-2, with D possibly matching TRBD2 (6 bases). Germline-derived CDR1 and CDR2 are SGHVS and FNYEAQ. There are 14 residues in the CDR3. The CDR3 sequence is CASSRGTDNSPLFF. The sequenced part of the CDR3 DNA is TGTGCCAGCAGCCGGGGGACGGATAATTCACCG.

In regard to this clone: The read ends 3 residues shy of where the CDR3 ends; the end is completed using the germline J gene. The V call is TRBV19, the J call TRBJ2-1; 13 bases align to TRBD2. V dropped 5 bases and J dropped 8; count of bases not matched to a gene: 6. The germline CDR1 and CDR2 sequences are LNHDA and SQIVND (reference sequence). The CDR3 totals 15 residues. Here the CDR3 reads CASSRLAGGRDEQFF. CDR3 DNA (partial): TGTGCCAGTAGTCGACTAGCGGGAGGCCGGGATGAG. Full variable domain (outside the CDR3, taken from reference TRBV19 and TRBJ2-1): DGGITQSPKYLFRKEGQNVTLSCEQNLNHDAMYWYRQDPGQGLRLIYYSQIVNDFQKGDIAEGYSVSREKKESFPLTVTSAQKNPTAFYLCASSRLAGGRDEQFFGPGTRLTVL.

With respect to this clone: From the germline J gene comes the end of the CDR3, since the read stops 3 residues before it. The chain couples TRBV7-9 to TRBJ1-1, with a possible D match to TRBD1 (5 bases). Germline assignment: CDR1 SEHNR and CDR2 FQNEAQ (reference sequence). V shed 5 bases and J shed 5 bases, with 18 bases lying between them. CDR3 length: 15 amino acids. The CDR3 reads CASSPTAGRGTEAFF. CDR3 DNA (partial): TGTGCCAGCAGCCCAACAGCGGGCCGGGGGACTGAA.

Details on this clone: The read terminates 3 residues ahead of where the CDR3 ends, so the germline J gene completes it. V usage is TRBV10-2 and J usage is TRBJ1-1; D is ambiguous. CDR1 and CDR2 from the germline V gene are WSHSY and SAAADI. CDR3 length equals 14 residues. The CDR3 sequence: CASGLAANQETAFF. CDR3 DNA (partial): TGCGCCAGCGGACTAGCGGCCAACCAAGAGACA.

Incomplete CDR3 DNA: TGCAGCGTTTCGACAGGGGCGATGGATACG. Amino acid sequence: CSVSTGAMDT. The full CDR3 protein reads CSVSTGAMDTQYF. The chain joins TRBV29-1 to TRBJ2-3; 8 bases line up with TRBD1. The CDR3 end lies 3 residues beyond the end of the read and is filled in from the germline J gene. Germline lookup yields CDR1 SQVTM and CDR2 ANQGSEA. The CDR3 is 13 amino acids. Trimming took 5 bases from V and 6 from J; bases not matched to a gene: 7.

As concerns this clone: The read ends 3 residues shy of where the CDR3 ends; the end is completed using the germline J gene. The chain combines TRBV20-1 with TRBJ2-6; 7 bases fit TRBD2. Germline values: CDR1 DFQATT, CDR2 SNEGSKA (reference sequence). The CDR3 is made up of 17 amino acids. V was clipped by 0 bases and J by 0 bases; unmatched bases: 5. The sequenced CDR3 bases are TGCAGTGCTAGAGACCTAGCGGAACCCTCTGGGGCCAACGTC. It specifies CSARDLAEPSGANV. The CDR3 in its entirety is CSARDLAEPSGANVLTF.

The CDR3 is CASSPASRSYDYTF. The sequenced part of the CDR3 DNA is TGTGCCAGCAGCCCAGCTTCGCGGTCCTACGAC. The rearrangement links TRBV7-2 to TRBJ1-2, with D hard to call. The DNA ends 3 residues before the CDR3 does, and the rest of the CDR3 is filled in from the germline J gene. Germline CDR1 reads SGHTA; CDR2 reads FQGNSA. The CDR3 consists of 14 residues.

With respect to this clone: The sequenced fragment ends 3 residues before the CDR3 boundary, so the rest is inferred from the germline J gene. The chain has TRBV29-1 and TRBJ2-5; D gene ambiguous. The CDR3 is 12 residues long. Trimming removed 4 bases from V and 3 bases from J, with 9 bases in between. Germline lookup yields CDR1 SQVTM and CDR2 ANQGSEA. The CDR3 here is CSVVATKETQYF. CDR3 DNA (partial): TGCAGCGTTGTAGCCACGAAAGAGACC.

To note about this clone: The missing CDR3 end, 3 residues past where the read stops, is filled in from the germline J gene. The rearrangement joins TRBV6-1 to TRBJ1-1; D is unclear. Per germline, CDR1 MNHNS and CDR2 SASEGT. The CDR3 contains 12 residues. CDR3 sequence reads: CASSEANRRAFF. The DNA read from the CDR3 is TGTGCCAGCAGTGAAGCGAACAGAAGA.

A remark on this clone: The read comes to an end 3 residues before the CDR3 does, leaving the germline J gene to fill in the end. This chain uses TRBV7-9 with TRBJ1-1, with no clear D. Germline V gene sequence: CDR1 SEHNR, CDR2 FQNEAQ (reference sequence). The length of the CDR3 is 14 residues. CDR3 sequence reads: CASSLKGVGTEAFF. The sequenced part of the CDR3 DNA is TGTGCCAGCAGCTTAAAAGGTGTTGGCACAGAG.